The 19 T cell receptor beta chains below come from one sample, sequenced in a study of vaccination effects on CD4 cells after COVID-19. The antigens these receptors bind are not known. Culturing for ten to eleven days preceded CD4+ T cell isolation. Profiling relied on immunoSEQ multiplex PCR, and the TCRdb table lists in-frame clones only, not all of them. The repertoire holds under 40,000 clones, with approximately 67% as singletons. The sample in question was CD4+ T cells from PBMCs cultured without peptide, obtained before COVID-19 vaccination. These receptors came from a human donor who received a COVID-19 vaccine.

V gene TRBV5-1 combines with J gene TRBJ2-7, with a possible D match to TRBD1 (6 bases). CDR3 length: 14 amino acids. Trimming pared 5 bases from V and 5 bases from J, leaving 17 bases between. CDR1 is SGHRS and CDR2 is YFSETQ in the germline V gene. This chain's CDR3 is CASSPDQGTHEQYF. CDR3 nucleotide sequence: TGCGCCAGCAGTCCAGATCAGGGGACCCACGAGCAGTACTTC.

This chain links TRBV11-1 with TRBJ2-1; TRBD1 might be the D (5 bases). CDR3 length equals 15 residues. Germline V gene lookup returns CDR1 SGHAT and CDR2 FQDESV (reference sequence). Trimming pared 5 bases from V and 5 bases from J, leaving 16 bases between. The CDR3 is CASSQPLGVNNEQFF. The CDR3 region has the DNA TGTGCCAGCAGCCAGCCTCTAGGGGTTAACAATGAGCAGTTCTTC.

The chain has TRBV4-1 and TRBJ2-3, with a possible D match to TRBD2 (5 bases). Trimming pared 2 bases from V and 3 bases from J, leaving 9 bases between. This CDR3 has 14 residues. Germline V gene sequence: CDR1 MGHRA, CDR2 YSYEKL. The CDR3 DNA follows: TGCGCCAGCAGCCAACTCTTAGCGACAGATACGCAGTATTTT. It encodes CASSQLLATDTQYF.

V usage is TRBV4-1 and J usage is TRBJ1-1; D might be TRBD1 (5 bases). V lost 8 bases, J lost 0 bases, and 19 bases lay in between. The CDR3 is 16 residues long. CDR1 is MGHRA, CDR2 YSYEKL, per germline. CDR3 loop: CASRGEGGGMNTEAFF. The CDR3 DNA follows: TGCGCCAGCCGCGGGGAGGGTGGGGGAATGAACACTGAAGCTTTCTTT.

To note about this clone: A junction end diverges from the germline sequence, so it may reflect a read error. The rearrangement uses TRBV3-1 (or the pseudogene TRBV3-2) and TRBJ1-2, with 12 positions matching TRBD1. Per the germline V gene, CDR1 is LGHDT and CDR2 is YNNKEL (reference sequence). This CDR3 is built from 13 residues. The CDR3 DNA follows: TGTGCCAGCAGCCCGCGGGGACAGGGGGCGGGGGCCTTC. It translates to CASSPRGQGAGAF.

The gene calls are TRBV2 and TRBJ1-2; D is unresolved. The V gene's germline CDR1 is SNHLY and CDR2 FYNNEI. V lost 6 bases, J lost 7 bases, and 15 bases lay in between. The CDR3 spans 13 residues. CDR3 amino acids: CASRVTEGSGYTF. In DNA form, the CDR3 reads TGTGCCAGCAGGGTAACAGAGGGATCTGGCTACACCTTC.

This clone was recorded only once. J is TRBJ2-3 and V is TRBV10-1; D remains ambiguous. The ends were cut back, 6 bases at V and 5 bases at J, with 6 bases in the middle. The CDR3 runs 11 residues. The V gene's germline CDR1 is WNHNN and CDR2 SYGVQD (reference sequence). The CDR3, as DNA: TGCGCCAGCAGCAGTGGAGATACGCAGTATTTT. Translation: CASSSGDTQYF.

CDR3 region: CATRSSGRASDEQFF. The CDR3, as DNA: TGTGCCACCCGGTCTAGCGGGAGGGCCAGTGATGAGCAGTTCTTC. The rearrangement links TRBV15 to TRBJ2-1, with TRBD2 identical over 12 bases. V was clipped by 8 bases and J by 8 bases; unmatched bases: 10. CDR3 length: 15 residues. Germline CDR1 is LNHNV and CDR2 is YYDKDF (reference sequence).

The V call is TRBV7-9, the J call TRBJ2-5, with TRBD1 as a possible D gene (5 bases). The germline V and J ends were trimmed by 6 bases and 1 base, with 12 bases remaining between them. The germline V gene encodes CDR1 SEHNR and CDR2 FQNEAQ (reference sequence). The CDR3 contains 14 residues. The CDR3 DNA reads TGTGCCAGCAGGGGCAGGGTATCCCAAGAGACCCAGTACTTC. This codes for CASRGRVSQETQYF.

The rearrangement uses TRBV5-1 and TRBJ2-2; D unresolved. CDR1 and CDR2 (germline): SGHRS, YFSETQ. The CDR3 runs 16 residues. Trimming took 0 bases from V and 6 from J, leaving 15 bases between them. The CDR3 sequence is CASSLAPPPDAGELFF. The CDR3 DNA is TGCGCCAGCAGCTTGGCCCCCCCGCCGGACGCCGGGGAGCTGTTTTTT.

In this sample, this clone turned up a few times. The chain joins TRBV11-1 to TRBJ1-2, with 7 bases lining up with TRBD1. V was pared by 5 bases and J by 8 bases, with 8 bases of the junction left unmatched. Germline lookup yields CDR1 SGHAT and CDR2 FQDESV (reference sequence). The CDR3 is made up of 13 amino acids. CDR3 DNA sequence: TGTGCCAGCAGCCAGGACAGGTTAAGCGGCTACACCTTC. It codes for CASSQDRLSGYTF.

This clone appeared a single time. V gene TRBV6-6 combines with J gene TRBJ2-5, with D tentatively TRBD1 or TRBD2 (5 bases each). Germline CDR1 is MNHNY and CDR2 is SVGAGI (reference sequence). CDR3 length: 11 residues. V lost 5 bases and J lost 6, with 7 bases in between. CDR3 coding DNA: TGTGCCAGCAGTAAGGGACAGACCCAGTACTTC. Translation gives CASSKGQTQYF.

This chain uses TRBV15 with TRBJ2-3; TRBD1 agrees at 7 bases. The CDR3 totals 14 residues. Unmatched junction bases numbered 10, after V lost 10 bases and J lost 3 bases. The V gene's germline CDR1 is LNHNV and CDR2 YYDKDF (reference sequence). CDR3: CAKTGRFWTDTQYF. The CDR3 DNA reads TGTGCCAAGACAGGGCGTTTTTGGACAGATACGCAGTATTTT.

This clone occurred a few times. The V gene is TRBV12-3 or TRBV12-4, the J gene TRBJ1-2; D might be TRBD1 (5 bases). The CDR3 is 13 residues long. V was shortened by 3 bases and J by 7 bases, with 12 bases between the two germline ends. The CDR3: CASSLVQGSGYTF. The DNA of the CDR3 is TGTGCCAGCAGTTTGGTGCAGGGCTCTGGCTACACCTTC.

The chain employs TRBV7-2 and TRBJ2-5, with 7 nucleotides matching TRBD1. Looked up from germline, CDR1 is SGHTA and CDR2 is FQGNSA. This CDR3 has 14 residues. V shed 2 bases, J shed 5 bases, and the junction held 5 bases outside the gene matches. The CDR3 coding sequence is TGTGCCAGCAGCTTAACGACAGGGTGGGAGACCCAGTACTTC. It encodes CASSLTTGWETQYF.

The rearrangement joins TRBV6-5 to TRBJ2-1; the match to TRBD2 covers 8 bases. CDR3 length: 15 amino acids. Germline assignment: CDR1 MNHEY and CDR2 SVGAGI. Trimming removed 7 bases from V and 5 bases from J; junction bases left unmatched: 10. This chain's CDR3 is CASISGTSGDNEQFF. The CDR3, as DNA: TGTGCCAGCATCTCCGGGACTAGTGGAGACAATGAGCAGTTCTTC.

V and J are TRBV18 and TRBJ2-2; 8 positions match TRBD1. With V trimmed by 6 bases and J by 4 bases, 10 bases remained unmatched. CDR3 size: 16 residues. CDR1 and CDR2 from the germline V gene are KGHSH and LQKENI. CDR3 DNA: TGTGCCAGCTCCCGAAGACAGGGGCGAGGCACCGGGGAGCTGTTTTTT. This gives the protein CASSRRQGRGTGELFF.

This chain connects TRBV5-1 to TRBJ2-2; 9 positions match TRBD1. This CDR3 has 14 residues. Germline lookup yields CDR1 SGHRS and CDR2 YFSETQ. The junction had 5 bases not matched to a gene; V was cut back by 5 bases and J by 6 bases. CDR3 region: CASRWTGESGELFF. The CDR3 nucleotides read TGCGCCAGCAGATGGACAGGGGAATCCGGGGAGCTGTTTTTT.

V is TRBV3-1 (or the pseudogene TRBV3-2) and J is TRBJ1-6; 8 nucleotides agree with TRBD1. V was clipped by 4 bases and J by 9 bases; unmatched bases: 14. In germline, CDR1 is LGHDT, CDR2 YNNKEL (reference sequence). The CDR3 extends over 17 amino acids. CDR3 sequence reads: CASSPTRTGTGSSPLHF. In DNA form, the CDR3 reads TGTGCCAGCAGCCCCACACGAACCGGGACAGGTAGTTCACCCCTCCACTTT.